This T cell receptor (beta chain) was profiled in a study of CD4 T cells in relation to SARS-CoV-2 and coronaviruses. The wider study: Shared crossreactive spike epitopes were mapped to their HLA restriction. Study conclusions and caveats: The cross-reactivity analysis covered only spike protein, not other viral proteins. No donor gave both pre-pandemic and post-infection samples.

The CDR3 runs 14 residues. With V trimmed by 4 bases and J by 4 bases, 3 bases remained unmatched. Germline assignment: CDR1 MNHEY and CDR2 SVGEGT. Assay used: immunoSEQ multiplex PCR; TCRdb lists only in-frame clones, some missing. Seen here are roughly 36,000 clones, 80% to 90% observed once, and the top ten hold 3% to 3.5%. About this clone: Its antigen is not identified.

This TCR was sampled from an adult with COVID-19. The source material was memory CD4+ T cells from PBMCs. This sequence joins TRBV6-2 or TRBV6-3 and TRBJ2-3; 9 bases map to TRBD1. CDR3 sequence (DNA): TGTGCCAGCAGTTCCACAGGGGGCGCAGATACGCAGTATTTT. Translation gives CASSSTGGADTQYF.